Listed below are T cell receptor beta chains from one sample, sequenced in a study of Ad26.COV2.S vaccination and SARS-CoV-2 variants. Profiling relied on immunoSEQ multiplex PCR, and the TCRdb table lists in-frame clones only, not all of them. The sample contains around 380,000 clones, 88% of which appear only once. The sample was peripheral blood, taken in a trial of Ad26.COV2.S vaccine versus placebo. The receptor set was obtained from a person between 18 and 65 years old who received the Ad26.COV2.S COVID-19 vaccine or a placebo. The CDR3 runs from the conserved cysteine through the conserved F or W. The order of the fields is clone size, J gene, V gene, D gene, CDR3 DNA, CDR3 protein. D genes are given only for firm matches. Size is stated for part of the rows, as once, few or many counts, or as a class when the clone is expanded.

clone size: NA; J gene: TRBJ1-1; V gene: TRBV10-3; D gene: NA; CDR3 DNA: TGTGCCATCAGTGAGAGTGGAGGACAGAACACTGAAGCTTTCTTT; CDR3 protein: CAISESGGQNTEAFF
clone size: few; J gene: TRBJ1-2; V gene: TRBV5-4; D gene: TRBD1; CDR3 DNA: TGTGCCAGCAGCCGGGACAGTTCTAACTATGGCTACACCTTC; CDR3 protein: CASSRDSSNYGYTF
clone size: NA; J gene: TRBJ1-2; V gene: TRBV4-3; D gene: NA; CDR3 DNA: TGCGCCAGCAGCCAATCAGCTAAACCTACGGAAGGCTACACCTTC; CDR3 protein: CASSQSAKPTEGYTF
clone size: NA; J gene: TRBJ2-7; V gene: TRBV5-1; D gene: TRBD1; CDR3 DNA: TGCGCCAGCAGCCTCGGACAGGGATTAAAATACGAGCAGTACTTC; CDR3 protein: CASSLGQGLKYEQYF
clone size: NA; J gene: TRBJ2-5; V gene: TRBV12-3/TRBV12-4; D gene: NA; CDR3 DNA: TGTGCCAGCAGATCTCTGTCCCAAGAGACCCAGTACTTC; CDR3 protein: CASRSLSQETQYF
clone size: NA; J gene: TRBJ1-1; V gene: TRBV11-2; D gene: NA; CDR3 DNA: TGTGCCAGCAGCTCAAACTTGAACACTGAAGCTTTCTTT; CDR3 protein: CASSSNLNTEAFF
clone size: once; J gene: TRBJ2-7; V gene: TRBV21-1; D gene: NA; CDR3 DNA: TGTGCCAGCAGCAAAGTCGATATCTACGAGCAGTACTTC; CDR3 protein: CASSKVDIYEQYF
clone size: few; J gene: TRBJ2-7; V gene: TRBV5-4; D gene: NA; CDR3 DNA: TGTGCCTCCCAATCCGCTAAGGAGCAGTACTTC; CDR3 protein: CASQSAKEQYF
clone size: few; J gene: TRBJ1-1; V gene: TRBV11-2; D gene: NA; CDR3 DNA: TGTGCCAGCAGCTTAGAGTTCGGGGGAGGAGGAACTGAAGCTTTCTTT; CDR3 protein: CASSLEFGGGGTEAFF
clone size: NA; J gene: TRBJ1-5; V gene: TRBV6-6; D gene: TRBD1; CDR3 DNA: TGTGCCAGCAGTTACCCGACAGGGGGGGGCAATCAGCCCCAGCATTTT; CDR3 protein: CASSYPTGGGNQPQHF
clone size: NA; J gene: TRBJ1-5; V gene: TRBV2; D gene: NA; CDR3 DNA: TGTGCCAGCAGTGAAATGGGCCGGGGTGGCAATCAGCCCCAGCATTTT; CDR3 protein: CASSEMGRGGNQPQHF
clone size: NA; J gene: TRBJ1-2; V gene: TRBV5-4; D gene: TRBD1; CDR3 DNA: TGTGCCAGCAGTCAGACAGGGGGCCGGGGCTACACCTTC; CDR3 protein: CASSQTGGRGYTF
clone size: NA; J gene: TRBJ2-4; V gene: TRBV3-1/TRBV3-2; D gene: NA; CDR3 DNA: TGTGCCAGCAGCCAAGATTTCGGGAGACAGCAGTACTTC; CDR3 protein: CASSQDFGRQQYF
clone size: NA; J gene: TRBJ1-5; V gene: TRBV30; D gene: NA; CDR3 DNA: TGTGCCTGGAGTCCCCGGGACGACACCCTGGGGAGCAATCAGCCCCAGCATTTT; CDR3 protein: CAWSPRDDTLGSNQPQHF
clone size: NA; J gene: TRBJ1-1; V gene: TRBV5-1; D gene: NA; CDR3 DNA: TGCGCCAGCAGCCCGGGTCCAGATTTGAACACTGAAGCTTTCTTT; CDR3 protein: CASSPGPDLNTEAFF
clone size: once; J gene: TRBJ2-7; V gene: TRBV11-2; D gene: NA; CDR3 DNA: TGTGCCAGCATCACTCCGGGCGGGGGCGGCCTGTACTTC; CDR3 protein: CASITPGGGGLYF
clone size: NA; J gene: TRBJ1-5; V gene: TRBV12-3/TRBV12-4; D gene: NA; CDR3 DNA: TGTGCCAGCAGTTTCGGCAGAAATCAGCCCCAGCATTTT; CDR3 protein: CASSFGRNQPQHF
clone size: NA; J gene: TRBJ1-5; V gene: TRBV19; D gene: NA; CDR3 DNA: TGTGCCAGTAGTGTGTCAGTGAGCAATCAGCCCCAGCATTTT; CDR3 protein: CASSVSVSNQPQHF
clone size: NA; J gene: TRBJ2-1; V gene: TRBV6-4; D gene: TRBD1; CDR3 DNA: TGTGCCAGCAGCGGGGACAGGGGCCCTTACAATGAGCAGTTCTTC; CDR3 protein: CASSGDRGPYNEQFF
clone size: NA; J gene: TRBJ2-3; V gene: TRBV11-3; D gene: NA; CDR3 DNA: TGTGCCAGCAGCTTAGGAGGGGTTCTAACAGATACGCAGTATTTT; CDR3 protein: CASSLGGVLTDTQYF
clone size: NA; J gene: TRBJ1-2; V gene: TRBV12-3/TRBV12-4; D gene: NA; CDR3 DNA: TGTGCCAGCAGTGTTGACAGGAGCTATGGCTACACCTTC; CDR3 protein: CASSVDRSYGYTF
clone size: NA; J gene: TRBJ2-7; V gene: TRBV3-1/TRBV3-2; D gene: NA; CDR3 DNA: TGTGCCAGCAGCCAGGATTTCAGGGGGACTGGGTCCTACGAGCAGTACTTC; CDR3 protein: CASSQDFRGTGSYEQYF